The entry that follows covers one T cell receptor beta chain sequence. In this sample, this clone turned up once. The antigen it binds to is not known. No much larger clonotype is one base removed from it; base qualities were not supplied. Donors were healthy HIV-negative adults with no recently reported acute infections or vaccinations. Every donor was a Caucasian adult living in Nashville, Tennessee, USA. CD4+ T cells were enriched by magnetic negative selection; naive cells were then positively selected on CD45RA, and the negative fraction formed the memory subset. After blood collection by leukapheresis, PBMCs were isolated using Ficoll-Histopaque density gradient centrifugation and then cryopreserved in the vapor phase of liquid nitrogen. Analytical flow cytometry was used to check the purity and quantity of every magnetically sorted T cell population. Genomic DNA was isolated from each sorted fraction and quantified by UV absorbance on a Nanodrop 2000c.

CDR1 and CDR2 were assigned from the germline V gene as SGHTA and FQGNSA. The junction shows trimming of 5 bases on V and 5 bases on J, plus 13 bases between the germline ends. The CDR3 holds 14 amino acids from the cysteine to the phenylalanine. Here the CDR3 DNA is all that survives: 42 bases in frame from base 1. Using the deep immunoSEQ assay, TCR CDR3 regions were amplified from genomic DNA by multiplex PCR. Genomic DNA extracted from each cell subset was distributed evenly over all wells of several immunoSEQ 96-well plates, and each plate served as one replicate. For sorted subsets, roughly 200 ng of genomic DNA, equivalent to 30,000 or so T cell genomes, went into each replicate PCR. The purified libraries were quantified using a Qubit 3.0 fluorometer, sized with a Bioanalyzer 2100, and then quantified again using the KAPA Library Quantification kit. Every immunoSEQ 96-well plate was sequenced on a separate single-read 150-cycle Illumina NextSeq 550 flow cell. The authors processed their data as follows. Because the immunoSEQ output included only junctional sequences and no quality scores, the filtering could not be the same as the filtering used for full-length reads. Sequences were annotated with PyIR, a Python wrapper for IgBLAST v1.9, and V/J genes and CDR3 were assigned using IMGT germline references. Reads with weak V/J assignments (E-value above 1e-6), missing CDR3, stop codons, out-of-frame junctions, or ambiguous translated residues were removed. V3J clonotypes were defined by identical inferred V gene, J gene, and CDR3 amino acid sequence. Percentage overlap between repertoires was computed as shared unique clonotypes divided by the size of the smaller repertoire. Repertoire richness was assessed with RTK rarefaction, the Chao1 estimator, and Recon v2.1 estimates of unobserved clonotypes. For all TCRbeta clonotypes obtained by the gDNA method from four donors, generation probabilities were computed with OLGA. TCRdb mirrors the immuneACCESS table, restricted to in-frame sequences. Some clones are absent from its copies; in checked studies, under half trace to an unresolved V gene, and the reason for the others is unknown. That table supplies the V and J calls and clone size; D and trimming were determined from the DNA. This sample lists a few million clones; just over 90% were detected once. Over 0.12% of the sample lies in the top ten.

The sample is drawn from a study of shared clonotypes between healthy human individuals (dated by TCRdb to 2018 to 2021). For the study in its entirety: The cohort included three men and a couple of women between 18 and 49 years of age. Leukapheresis yielded between about 0.85 and 10 billion PBMCs per donor. To estimate repertoire size and how much clonotypes are shared between individuals, the study performed deep sequencing of blood TCR repertoires from a few healthy adults. For each donor, CD4 naive and CD4 memory were each run on three plates, CD8 naive on two plates, and CD8 memory on one plate. To increase sequencing depth and limit assay-specific biases, different laboratories used diverse techniques to prepare libraries and sequence TCR repertoires.

The paper as a whole reports these results and caveats: Sharing across several donors was observed for around 5% of naive CD4, 3% to 3.5% of naive CD8, over 2% of memory CD4, and roughly 0.4% of memory CD8 clonotypes. Rarefaction of sorted-subset datasets indicated incomplete sequencing despite the large sequencing depth. The genetic and exposure-history diversity represented was limited by the small number of donors. Pairwise subsampling led to the expectation that sequencing depth would affect the degree of clonotype sharing among donors. Higher generation probabilities were observed for clonotypes shared by all four sorted-subset donors than for non-shared clonotypes. Sampling was limited to blood, and TCR repertoires in tissue likely differ from TCR repertoires in blood. Naive subsets generally had larger estimated clonotype richness than memory subsets.

This sequence was found in a man in his late teens or twenties in good health. This chain is built from TRBV7-2 and TRBJ2-1; the D call is possibly TRBD1 or TRBD2, each sharing 5 bases. The sample was naive CD4+ T cells sorted from blood. The cell subset or site label corresponds to: CD45RA+ positively selected. The nucleotide sequence reads as follows: TGTGCCAGCAGCCCCGAGGGGCGGCACAATGAGCAGTTCTTC. It translates as CASSPEGRHNEQFF.